These T cell receptor beta chains were read from a single sample in a study of graft-versus-host responses after intestinal transplantation. No antigen has been identified for these receptors. Clones were read by immunoSEQ multiplex PCR, and TCRdb kept only the in-frame ones, dropping some. The sample consists of 96,000 or so clones, around nine tenths of them appearing once. Material: unstimulated CD4+ T cells sorted from spleen or lymph node cells, obtained before intestinal transplant. These TCRs come from a human donor who received an intestinal transplant. The CDR3 runs from the conserved cysteine through the conserved F or W. Fields, in order: V gene, J gene, CDR3 protein.

TRBV10-1	NA	CASSWDRGDEQYF
TRBV5-1	TRBJ1-4	CASSLGQGNEKLFF
TRBV7-6	TRBJ2-5	CASHRDRDSETQYF
TRBV5-1	TRBJ2-7	CASSSAGGAGVGSSFGEQYF
TRBV6-5	TRBJ1-4	CASSYTRYHREEKLFF
TRBV28	TRBJ1-4	CASSLQGATNEKLFF
TRBV6-5	TRBJ1-5	CASSYSPRGDQPQHF
TRBV7-9	TRBJ1-2	CASSYGYQGRDYGYTF
TRBV9	TRBJ1-2	CASSPRGGRIYGYTF
TRBV5-1	TRBJ1-1	CASSASVGEAFF